The 7 T cell receptor beta chains presented below share a single source sample, sequenced in a study of T cells in Graves' hyperthyroidism and ophthalmopathy. The TCR beta CDR3 regions underwent amplification using RNA transcripts as the source. Initially, a first-round RT-PCR of the TCR CDR3 employed the HTBI primer set. TCRdb independently ran MiXCR on the multiplex PCR reads; one entry per CDR3 protein. The sample lists about 600,000 distinct CDR3 sequences, roughly 15% seen once, with roughly 3% in the top ten. Source material: blood. The receptor set was obtained from a woman in her 40s with Graves' ophthalmopathy.

At least ten counts were recorded for this clonotype. The V call is TRBV11-2, the J call TRBJ2-1, with 9 bases identical to TRBD2. This CDR3 is 14 amino acids long. Germline lookup yields CDR1 SGHAT and CDR2 FQNNGV. The J segment lost 8 bases and the V segment lost 1 base, leaving 3 bases of the junction unmatched. CDR3 sequence (DNA): TGTGCCAGCAGCTTAGCAGCGGGAGGTGATGAGCAGTTCTTC. As protein: CASSLAAGGDEQFF.

V is TRBV14 and J is TRBJ1-6; D gene ambiguous. Germline CDR1 and CDR2: SGHDN and FVKESK. V was clipped by 0 bases and J by 5 bases, with 11 bases between them. The CDR3 length is 16 residues. The CDR3 reads CASSQEARINNSPLHF. Here the CDR3 DNA reads TGTGCCAGCAGCCAAGAGGCGCGGATAAATAATTCACCCCTCCACTTT.

This clonotype was counted a few times. V gene TRBV7-2 combines with J gene TRBJ1-4; the D is unclear. CDR1 is SGHTA, CDR2 FQGNSA, per germline. This CDR3 has 16 amino acids. V lost 4 bases and J 1 base, leaving 13 bases between the germline ends. As DNA, the CDR3 is TGTGCCAGCAGCTCACTAGGGTATGGAACTAATGAAAAACTGTTTTTT. It translates to CASSSLGYGTNEKLFF.

This clonotype was seen at least ten times. The rearrangement joins TRBV30 to TRBJ2-1, with D perhaps TRBD2 (6 bases). The ends were cut back, 0 bases at V and 3 bases at J, with 18 bases in the middle. In germline, CDR1 is GTSNPN, CDR2 SVGIG (reference sequence). CDR3 length: 17 residues. The CDR3 sequence: CAWSVTGSGTYYNEQFF. DNA of the CDR3: TGTGCCTGGAGTGTAACGGGATCCGGGACTTACTACAATGAGCAGTTCTTC.

This clonotype was recorded at least ten times. V gene TRBV30 combines with J gene TRBJ2-1; no clear D gene. The CDR3 runs to 15 residues. Germline lookup yields CDR1 GTSNPN and CDR2 SVGIG (reference sequence). V gave up 4 bases and J gave up 5 bases, with 18 bases separating them. CDR3 nucleotide sequence: TGTGCCTGGACGCCCTTTGGTGGAAACAACAATGAGCAGTTCTTC. Amino acid sequence: CAWTPFGGNNNEQFF. Full variable domain (rest looked up from reference TRBV30 and TRBJ2-1): SQTIHQWPATLVQPVGSPLSLECTVEGTSNPNLYWYRQAAGRGLQLLFYSVGIGQISSEVPQNLSASRPQDRQFILSSKKLLLSDSGFYLCAWTPFGGNNNEQFFGPGTRLTVL.

The rearrangement uses TRBV20-1 and TRBJ1-1; 7 bases map to TRBD1. The CDR3 has 15 amino acids. V lost 3 bases and J lost 1; bases outside the gene matches: 8. Germline CDR1 reads DFQATT; CDR2 reads SNEGSKA (reference sequence). This CDR3 is CSARTTGQENTEAFF. The CDR3 DNA reads as TGCAGTGCTAGGACTACTGGACAGGAGAACACTGAAGCTTTCTTT.

There are a few counts of this clonotype. The chain employs TRBV6-1 and TRBJ1-1; D gene unclear. Germline values: CDR1 MNHNS, CDR2 SASEGT. CDR3 length: 15 residues. With 6 bases removed from V and 0 bases from J, the gap between germline ends came to 14 bases. The CDR3 bases are TGTGCCAGCAGGACCACGAGCTTCATGAACACTGAAGCTTTCTTT. It codes for CASRTTSFMNTEAFF.